A selection of T cell receptor beta chains follows, all from one sample in a study of blood T cell repertoires in COVID-19. Using immunoSEQ multiplex PCR, the repertoire was profiled, and TCRdb retains in-frame clones only, with some absent. There are 180,000 or so clones in the sample; 84% occur only once, and under 8.5% lies in the top ten. The sequenced sample consisted of peripheral blood. The receptor set was obtained from a man aged 35-49 years who had recovered from COVID-19. Each CDR3 is given with its conserved first and last residue. The D gene is left open where the match is weak. A clone size is listed for some rows: how often the clone was seen (once, few, many), or a class if it is expanded.

V gene: TRBV4-1
D gene: TRBD1
clone size: NA
J gene: TRBJ2-1
CDR3 DNA: TGCGCCAGCAGCCACGGGACAGGGGGCTACAATGAGCAGTTCTTC
CDR3 protein: CASSHGTGGYNEQFF

V gene: TRBV7-2
D gene: TRBD1
clone size: NA
J gene: TRBJ1-1
CDR3 DNA: TGTGCCAGCAGCCCCACCTCGGACAGGGGAGTCTACACTGAAGCTTTCTTT
CDR3 protein: CASSPTSDRGVYTEAFF

V gene: TRBV6-5
D gene: NA
clone size: NA
J gene: TRBJ1-3
CDR3 DNA: TGTGCCAGCAGATTTCAGGGGGGAAACACCATATATTTT
CDR3 protein: CASRFQGGNTIYF

V gene: TRBV27
D gene: NA
clone size: NA
J gene: TRBJ2-3
CDR3 DNA: TGTGCCAGCAGCAGACTCGGGAGTGCAGATACGCAGTATTTT
CDR3 protein: CASSRLGSADTQYF

V gene: TRBV5-1
D gene: NA
clone size: NA
J gene: TRBJ1-2
CDR3 DNA: TGCGCCAGCAGCTTGGACCGGAACTATGGCTACACCTTC
CDR3 protein: CASSLDRNYGYTF

V gene: TRBV7-2
D gene: NA
clone size: NA
J gene: TRBJ2-3
CDR3 DNA: TGTGCCAGCAGCTACGACAGTACAGGGGATACGCAGTATTTT
CDR3 protein: CASSYDSTGDTQYF

V gene: TRBV11-2
D gene: NA
clone size: NA
J gene: TRBJ2-3
CDR3 DNA: TGTGCCAGCAGCAGGACACTGAACACAGATACGCAGTATTTT
CDR3 protein: CASSRTLNTDTQYF

V gene: TRBV3-1/TRBV3-2
D gene: TRBD1
clone size: NA
J gene: TRBJ2-3
CDR3 DNA: TGTGCCAGCAGCCAAGATCCGACAGGGACAAGCACAGATACGCAGTATTTT
CDR3 protein: CASSQDPTGTSTDTQYF

V gene: TRBV24-1
D gene: NA
clone size: NA
J gene: TRBJ1-1
CDR3 DNA: TGTGCCACCAGTCTCGGGCGGGGAGAAGCTTTCTTT
CDR3 protein: CATSLGRGEAFF

V gene: TRBV9
D gene: TRBD2
clone size: NA
J gene: TRBJ2-5
CDR3 DNA: TGTGCCAGCAGCCCGGGACTAGCGGTCCAAGAGACCCAGTACTTC
CDR3 protein: CASSPGLAVQETQYF

V gene: TRBV27
D gene: TRBD1
clone size: NA
J gene: TRBJ1-4
CDR3 DNA: TGTGCCAGCGGACGACAGGGGACTAATGAAAAACTGTTTTTT
CDR3 protein: CASGRQGTNEKLFF

V gene: TRBV5-4
D gene: TRBD1
clone size: NA
J gene: TRBJ2-5
CDR3 DNA: TGTGCCAGCAGCCTGGACAGGGTCTGGGAGACCCAGTACTTC
CDR3 protein: CASSLDRVWETQYF

V gene: TRBV5-1
D gene: TRBD2
clone size: NA
J gene: TRBJ2-3
CDR3 DNA: TGCGCCAGCAGCTTGGGGACTAGCACAAGCACAGATACGCAGTATTTT
CDR3 protein: CASSLGTSTSTDTQYF

V gene: TRBV9
D gene: TRBD1
clone size: NA
J gene: TRBJ2-7
CDR3 DNA: TGTGCCAGCAGCGTAGGGGGGACAGGGACCCTCGAGCAGTACTTC
CDR3 protein: CASSVGGTGTLEQYF

V gene: TRBV11-2
D gene: TRBD1
clone size: NA
J gene: TRBJ2-7
CDR3 DNA: TGTGCCAGCAGCGGAACCGGGACAGGGTACTCCTACGAGCAGTACTTC
CDR3 protein: CASSGTGTGYSYEQYF

V gene: TRBV2
D gene: TRBD1
clone size: NA
J gene: TRBJ2-1
CDR3 DNA: TGTGCCAGGGAAGACTACAGGGGTCACCCCTACAATGAGCAGTTCTTC
CDR3 protein: CAREDYRGHPYNEQFF

V gene: TRBV5-8
D gene: NA
clone size: NA
J gene: TRBJ1-4
CDR3 DNA: TGTGCCAGCAGCTACCGACAGGCGAGAACTAATGAAAAACTGTTTTTT
CDR3 protein: CASSYRQARTNEKLFF

V gene: TRBV5-4
D gene: TRBD2
clone size: NA
J gene: TRBJ2-7
CDR3 DNA: TGTGCCAGCAGTCCTGGACTAGCGGGGGTTCTCTCCTACGAGCAGTACTTC
CDR3 protein: CASSPGLAGVLSYEQYF

V gene: TRBV5-1
D gene: TRBD1
clone size: NA
J gene: TRBJ1-4
CDR3 DNA: TGCGCCAGCAGCCCGGGGACAGGGGGCGTAGGGTATGAAAAACTGTTTTTT
CDR3 protein: CASSPGTGGVGYEKLFF

V gene: TRBV7-2
D gene: TRBD2
clone size: NA
J gene: TRBJ2-1
CDR3 DNA: TGTGCCAGCAGCTCTCAGATATTTAGCGGGAGTGGGAATGAGCAGTTCTTC
CDR3 protein: CASSSQIFSGSGNEQFF

V gene: TRBV5-6
D gene: TRBD2
clone size: NA
J gene: TRBJ2-7
CDR3 DNA: TGTGCCAGCAGCTTGTCGGGACTAGCCTACGAGCAGTACTTC
CDR3 protein: CASSLSGLAYEQYF

V gene: TRBV10-3
D gene: TRBD1
clone size: NA
J gene: TRBJ1-1
CDR3 DNA: TGTGCCACGGGCCCGGGACAGGGAAACACTGAAGCTTTCTTT
CDR3 protein: CATGPGQGNTEAFF

V gene: TRBV4-3
D gene: TRBD1
clone size: NA
J gene: TRBJ2-2
CDR3 DNA: TGCGCCAGCAGCCAGACAGGGGCGGGCGGGGAGCTGTTTTTT
CDR3 protein: CASSQTGAGGELFF

V gene: TRBV12-3/TRBV12-4
D gene: NA
clone size: NA
J gene: TRBJ2-1
CDR3 DNA: TGTGCCAGCAGTTTACGGTACAATGAGCAGTTCTTC
CDR3 protein: CASSLRYNEQFF

V gene: TRBV18
D gene: TRBD2
clone size: NA
J gene: TRBJ2-1
CDR3 DNA: TGTGCCAGCTCACCAGGTAGCGGGAGCTCCTACAATGAGCAGTTCTTC
CDR3 protein: CASSPGSGSSYNEQFF

V gene: TRBV4-3
D gene: TRBD2
clone size: once
J gene: TRBJ2-3
CDR3 DNA: TGCGCCTCCTCAGAAAGCGGGAGAAGCACAGATACGCAGTATTTT
CDR3 protein: CASSESGRSTDTQYF

V gene: TRBV4-1
D gene: TRBD1
clone size: NA
J gene: TRBJ2-1
CDR3 DNA: TGCGCCAGCAGCCAAGACGCGGCCAGGGGGCTCTACAATGAGCAGTTCTTC
CDR3 protein: CASSQDAARGLYNEQFF

V gene: TRBV9
D gene: TRBD2
clone size: NA
J gene: TRBJ2-6
CDR3 DNA: TGTGCCAGCAGCCCCCGGGAGGCGCGCTCTGGGGCCAACGTCCTGACTTTC
CDR3 protein: CASSPREARSGANVLTF

V gene: TRBV7-2
D gene: NA
clone size: NA
J gene: TRBJ1-5
CDR3 DNA: TGTGCCAGCAGCTTAGTGCGATCAGGGGCGAGCAATCAGCCCCAGCATTTT
CDR3 protein: CASSLVRSGASNQPQHF

V gene: TRBV5-4
D gene: TRBD1
clone size: NA
J gene: TRBJ1-2
CDR3 DNA: TGTGCCAGCAGCTGGGACAGGGGGACGGGGGGCTACACCTTC
CDR3 protein: CASSWDRGTGGYTF

V gene: TRBV9
D gene: NA
clone size: NA
J gene: TRBJ2-5
CDR3 DNA: TGTGCCAGCAGCCCAGGGTTCCTCGAAGAGACCCAGTACTTC
CDR3 protein: CASSPGFLEETQYF

V gene: TRBV6-1
D gene: TRBD2
clone size: NA
J gene: TRBJ2-3
CDR3 DNA: TGTGCCAGCAGTGAAGTAGCGGGAAGAGATACGCAGTATTTT
CDR3 protein: CASSEVAGRDTQYF

V gene: TRBV10-3
D gene: NA
clone size: NA
J gene: TRBJ2-7
CDR3 DNA: TGTGCCATCAGCAAAACGGAGGCCTACGAGCAGTACTTC
CDR3 protein: CAISKTEAYEQYF

V gene: TRBV7-3
D gene: NA
clone size: NA
J gene: TRBJ2-1
CDR3 DNA: TGTGCCAGCAGCTTAAGGGGGGGCGTTTACAATGAGCAGTTCTTC
CDR3 protein: CASSLRGGVYNEQFF

V gene: TRBV24-1
D gene: NA
clone size: NA
J gene: TRBJ2-5
CDR3 DNA: TGTGCCACCGGCGCCGGGGAAGATAAAGAGACCCAGTACTTC
CDR3 protein: CATGAGEDKETQYF

V gene: TRBV20-1
D gene: NA
clone size: NA
J gene: TRBJ2-1
CDR3 DNA: TGCAGTGCTAGTGACTCTAACAATGAGCAGTTCTTC
CDR3 protein: CSASDSNNEQFF

V gene: TRBV30
D gene: NA
clone size: NA
J gene: TRBJ1-6
CDR3 DNA: TGTGCCTGGAGGGCCGGGACATATAATTCACCCCTCCACTTT
CDR3 protein: CAWRAGTYNSPLHF

V gene: TRBV6-2/TRBV6-3
D gene: TRBD2
clone size: NA
J gene: TRBJ2-5
CDR3 DNA: TGTGCCAGCAGTACAAGACTAGCGGGGCTGGAGACCCAGTACTTC
CDR3 protein: CASSTRLAGLETQYF

V gene: TRBV5-5
D gene: NA
clone size: NA
J gene: TRBJ2-3
CDR3 DNA: TGTGCCAGCAGCTTGACGACGGGAAACGCAGATACGCAGTATTTT
CDR3 protein: CASSLTTGNADTQYF

V gene: TRBV5-4
D gene: TRBD2
clone size: once
J gene: TRBJ2-3
CDR3 DNA: TGTGCCAGCAGCTTGGTAGCGGGGGTAGTTGGGAAAGATACGCAGTATTTT
CDR3 protein: CASSLVAGVVGKDTQYF

V gene: TRBV10-3
D gene: TRBD1
clone size: NA
J gene: TRBJ1-2
CDR3 DNA: TGTGCCATCAGTGAGAGAACAGGGGGCAACTATGGCTACACCTTC
CDR3 protein: CAISERTGGNYGYTF

V gene: TRBV11-2
D gene: NA
clone size: once
J gene: TRBJ1-1
CDR3 DNA: TGTGCCAGCCTATTCTATGGACTCATGAACACTGAAGCTTTCTTT
CDR3 protein: CASLFYGLMNTEAFF